This T cell receptor beta chain came from a study of blood T cell repertoires in COVID-19. As for the study in general: Acute and convalescent COVID-19 samples came from the United States, Italy and Spain.

TCRdb keeps only in-frame clones here, not all; method: immunoSEQ multiplex PCR. The data hold tens of thousands of clones, with around 90% observed a single time. Germline-derived CDR1 and CDR2 are SGHRS and YFSETQ. This CDR3 contains 15 residues. The trim removed 4 bases at V and 3 bases at J, leaving 7 bases unmatched. J is TRBJ1-3 and V is TRBV5-1; 7 nucleotides agree with TRBD1. The origin of this receptor is a human donor in a cohort sampled during active COVID-19. Sequencing was done on a sample of peripheral blood. In DNA form, the CDR3 reads TGCGCCAGCAGCACGACAGGGAATCTTGGAAACACCATATATTTT. Protein product: CASSTTGNLGNTIYF.